This TCR beta chain stems from a study of CD8+ T cells in alopecia areata. Across the whole study: Patients received oral tofacitinib, 5 to 10 mg twice daily, for moderate-to-severe alopecia areata. Disease severity was quantified as SALT score of affected scalp area.

CDR3 length: 16 amino acids. Between the trimmed V and J ends, which lost 4 bases and 4 bases, there was a span of 19 bases. Looked up from germline, CDR1 is MGHDK and CDR2 is SYGVNS. Described treatment: oral pan-JAK inhibitor, 5-10 mg twice daily. After isolation, RNA underwent reverse transcription to generate cDNA as the sequencing template. Sequencing used immunoSEQ multiplex PCR; TCRdb keeps in-frame clones, though not all of them. The table shows about 200,000 clones, with 50% to 60% occurring only once. This clone was seen only a few times. The TCR originated in a human donor with alopecia areata. Sequences were derived from CD4+ T cells sorted from blood, sampled at week 4, from a patient treated with tofacitinib. This chain joins TRBV25-1 and TRBJ2-5, with a weak D call TRBD2 (7 bases). The CDR3 region is CASSAARGAGRETQYF. The CDR3 bases are TGTGCCAGCAGTGCTGCCCGGGGGGCCGGACGAGAGACCCAGTACTTC.